This TCR beta chain was profiled in a study of T cell responses to AZD1222 COVID-19 vaccine. The study's findings and limits: Unmutated variant regions are reportedly targeted by nearly half of spike-specific TCRs. Most donors were white British and more were female, and clonal diversity was possibly underestimated. Breadth and depth of Spike-specific TCRs rose after two AZD1222 doses.

Libraries were prepared by immunoSEQ multiplex PCR; TCRdb keeps only in-frame clonotypes and omits some of them. This sample has about 93,000 clones; nearly 90% occur once, and the top ten carry 2.5% to 3%. V was trimmed by 4 bases and J by 2 bases, leaving 13 bases between them. Germline assignment: CDR1 SNHLY and CDR2 FYNNEI. CDR3 length: 15 amino acids. Of note for this clone: Its specificity is not known.

The chain couples TRBV2 to TRBJ2-3; weak D call: TRBD1 (6 bases). The receptor was derived from an adult in good health. Material: peripheral blood, obtained on day 0 of MenACWY control vaccination. CDR3 loop: CASSVSRGNTDTQYF. In nucleotides, the CDR3 is TGTGCCAGCAGTGTGTCCAGGGGAAACACAGATACGCAGTATTTT.